These 16 T cell receptor beta chains were all obtained from the same sample, sequenced in a study of T cells in Graves' hyperthyroidism and ophthalmopathy. Template material for amplifying TCR beta CDR3 regions consisted of RNA transcripts. The HTBI primer set drove a first-round RT-PCR of the TCR CDR3. TCRdb reanalysed the multiplex PCR reads using MiXCR and keeps one entry per CDR3 protein. The sample carries about 600,000 distinct CDR3 sequences, 12% to 15% recorded once. The sample was blood. Source of these receptors: a woman aged 18-30 years with Graves' ophthalmopathy.

This clonotype was seen at least ten times. The chain joins TRBV10-3 to TRBJ1-5, with unresolved D. Per germline, CDR1 ENHRY and CDR2 SYGVKD. The V and J ends lost 0 bases and 0 bases respectively, with 6 bases between them. CDR3 length equals 15 residues. The CDR3 loop is CAISESSFSNQPQHF. CDR3 nucleotide sequence: TGTGCCATCAGTGAGTCGAGTTTTAGCAATCAGCCCCAGCATTTT.

This clonotype is medium-sized. The chain is built from TRBV11-2 and TRBJ2-1; D may be TRBD2 (6 bases). V was shortened by 5 bases and J by 1 base, with 12 bases between the two germline ends. The CDR3 extends over 15 amino acids. Germline V gene data show CDR1 as SGHAT and CDR2 as FQNNGV. Here the CDR3 reads CASSPNRGSYNEQFF. Written as DNA, the CDR3 is TGTGCCAGCAGCCCAAATCGGGGGTCCTACAATGAGCAGTTCTTC.

At least ten counts were recorded for this clonotype. The chain joins TRBV27 to TRBJ1-1; the match to TRBD1 covers 9 bases. V gave up 3 bases and J gave up 0 bases; unmatched junction bases: 8. The CDR3 runs 17 residues. The germline V gene has CDR1 MNHEY and CDR2 SMNVEV (reference sequence). Here the CDR3 DNA reads TGTGCCAGCAGTTTGGGATTACAGGGGGCGGTGAACACTGAAGCTTTCTTT. Amino acid sequence: CASSLGLQGAVNTEAFF.

This clonotype was recorded many times. The rearrangement links TRBV2 to TRBJ2-5, with D perhaps TRBD2 (6 bases). Germline V gene lookup returns CDR1 SNHLY and CDR2 FYNNEI. Trimming left V 6 bases short and J 5 bases short, with 13 bases between. This CDR3 has 13 residues. As DNA, the CDR3 is TGTGCCAGCAGCCTGGGCGGGACCGAGACCCAGTACTTC. Protein: CASSLGGTETQYF.

This clonotype was seen many times. The chain has TRBV10-3 and TRBJ1-2; 7 bases match TRBD1. With V trimmed by 7 bases and J by 1 base, 3 bases remained unmatched. Germline assignment: CDR1 ENHRY and CDR2 SYGVKD. The CDR3 extends over 13 amino acids. The CDR3 loop reads CAITGDSNYGYTF. The CDR3 DNA sequence: TGTGCCATCACTGGGGACAGTAACTATGGCTACACCTTC.

The chain links TRBV5-4 to TRBJ2-6; no definite D call. V dropped 7 bases and J dropped 2 bases, with 7 bases sitting between them. The CDR3 runs 13 residues. Per germline, CDR1 SGHNT and CDR2 YYREEE (reference sequence). CDR3 sequence: CASLAAGANVLTF. CDR3 DNA: TGTGCCAGCCTGGCTGCTGGGGCCAACGTCCTGACTTTC. The whole variable domain, remainder taken from reference TRBV5-4 and TRBJ2-6, is ETGVTQSPTHLIKTRGQQVTLRCSSQSGHNTVSWYQQALGQGPQFIFQYYREEENGRGNFPPRFSGLQFPNYSSELNVNALELDDSALYLCASLAAGANVLTFGAGSRLTVL.

This clonotype occurred many times. V is TRBV28 and J is TRBJ2-3; 9 bases are a match to TRBD2. CDR3 length equals 17 residues. Germline V gene data show CDR1 as MDHEN and CDR2 as SYDVKM. Losses at the gene ends were 5 bases for V and 2 bases for J; bases not matched to a gene: 11. This chain's CDR3 is CASSPPLLAGFTDTQYF. As DNA, the CDR3 is TGTGCCAGCAGTCCTCCATTACTAGCGGGCTTCACAGATACGCAGTATTTT. Complete variable domain (other parts from reference TRBV28 and TRBJ2-3): DVKVTQSSRYLVKRTGEKVFLECVQDMDHENMFWYRQDPGLGLRLIYFSYDVKMKEKGDIPEGYSVSREKKERFSLILESASTNQTSMYLCASSPPLLAGFTDTQYFGPGTRLTVL.

In its sample, this clonotype was seen many times. This chain links TRBV29-1 with TRBJ1-1, with 8 bases lining up with TRBD1. CDR3 length: 12 amino acids. Germline V gives CDR1 SQVTM, CDR2 ANQGSEA. V lost 5 bases and J lost 3; bases outside the gene matches: 2. CDR3 sequence (DNA): TGCAGCGTTCGACAGGGGCACACTGAAGCTTTCTTT. Protein sequence: CSVRQGHTEAFF.

This clonotype was seen more than once but under ten times. Its ends do not fully match the called genes, so a read error is possible. The chain links TRBV19 to TRBJ2-5, with 10 bases identical to TRBD1. Germline V lookup: CDR1 LNHDA, CDR2 SQIVND (reference sequence). The CDR3 is 11 amino acids. In nucleotides, the CDR3 is TGCGGGACAGGGGCGGGAGGGACCCAGTACTTC. Translating it yields CGTGAGGTQYF.

This clonotype was observed at least ten times. V gene TRBV20-1 combines with J gene TRBJ2-5, with 8 bases that match TRBD2. The ends lost 3 bases at V and 5 bases at J; junction bases unmatched: 2. Germline V gene data show CDR1 as DFQATT and CDR2 as SNEGSKA (reference sequence). The CDR3 extends over 12 amino acids. CDR3 residues: CSASSSGETQYF. The CDR3 nucleotides read TGCAGTGCTAGTTCTAGCGGGGAGACCCAGTACTTC.

This clonotype was counted at least ten times. This sequence joins TRBV7-2 and TRBJ2-5, with D tentatively TRBD2 (6 bases). Germline V gene lookup returns CDR1 SGHTA and CDR2 FQGNSA. V was clipped by 5 bases and J by 4 bases, with 17 bases between them. The length of the CDR3 is 15 residues. The CDR3, as DNA: TGTGCCAGCAGCCCCGTGGGGGGAGAGGTAGAGACCCAGTACTTC. Its translation is CASSPVGGEVETQYF.

This chain uses TRBV9 with TRBJ2-3; 10 bases match TRBD2. This CDR3 contains 17 residues. V gave up 1 base and J gave up 2 bases; unmatched junction bases: 7. Germline assignment: CDR1 SGDLS and CDR2 YYNGEE. CDR3 DNA sequence: TGTGCCAGCAGCGTAAGGTCTAGCGGGGGACACACAGATACGCAGTATTTT. As protein: CASSVRSSGGHTDTQYF.

This clonotype was counted ten times or more. CDR3 coding DNA: TGTGCCAGCAGCTTGGCTAGGACTAATGAGCAGTTCTTC. This encodes CASSLARTNEQFF. The chain carries TRBV11-2 and TRBJ2-1; D perhaps matches TRBD2 (5 bases). Trimming shortened V by 3 bases and J by 7 bases, and 10 bases separated the two germline ends. CDR1 is SGHAT, CDR2 FQNNGV, per germline. This CDR3 has 13 amino acids.

This clonotype has at least ten counts. The gene calls are TRBV7-9 and TRBJ2-7, with 8 bases matching TRBD2. Germline trimming cut 0 bases from V and 0 bases from J; bases unmatched to any gene: 4. Germline CDR1 SEHNR, CDR2 FQNEAQ (reference sequence). The length of the CDR3 is 16 residues. Here the CDR3 reads CASSLALAGTSYEQYF. CDR3 sequence (DNA): TGTGCCAGCAGCTTAGCGTTAGCGGGGACCTCCTACGAGCAGTACTTC.

The table lists this clonotype with a few counts. The CDR3, as DNA: TGTGCCAGCAGCGTAGCAAATTCCGGGACAGGGGTAAATGTGGGGGAGACCCAGTACTTC. It codes for CASSVANSGTGVNVGETQYF. The chain combines TRBV9 with TRBJ2-5, with TRBD1 identical over 10 bases. J lost 5 bases, V lost 0 bases, and 19 bases had no gene match. The CDR3 extends over 20 amino acids. Germline CDR1 is SGDLS and CDR2 is YYNGEE.

Worth noting for this clonotype: A junction boundary mismatches the germline segment, possibly from a read error. The CDR3 region is CAGSLRGGYNEQFF. The CDR3 DNA is TGCGCCGGCAGCTTGAGAGGGGGCTACAATGAGCAGTTCTTC. The rearrangement joins TRBV5-1 to TRBJ2-1; a weak D match, TRBD1 (6 bases). The CDR3 contains 14 residues. Germline CDR1 SGHRS, CDR2 YFSETQ.